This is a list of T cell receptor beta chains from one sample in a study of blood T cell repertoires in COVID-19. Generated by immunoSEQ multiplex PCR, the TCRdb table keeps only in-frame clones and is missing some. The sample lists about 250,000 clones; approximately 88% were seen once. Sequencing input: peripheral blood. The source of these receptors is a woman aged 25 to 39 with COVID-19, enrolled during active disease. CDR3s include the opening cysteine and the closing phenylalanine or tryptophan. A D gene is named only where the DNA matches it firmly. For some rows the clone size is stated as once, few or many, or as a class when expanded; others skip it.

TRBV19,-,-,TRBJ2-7,TGTGCCAGTAGTATTTCGGGCAGACTACACTTC,CASSISGRLHF
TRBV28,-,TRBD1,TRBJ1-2,TGTGCCAGCAGTTCAACAGGGGGCGGATATGGCTACACCTTC,CASSSTGGGYGYTF
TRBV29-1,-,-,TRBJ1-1,TGCAGCGTTGAAGTCTCGAGGAACACTGAAGCTTTCTTT,CSVEVSRNTEAFF
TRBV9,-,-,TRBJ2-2,TGTGCCAGCAGCGTAGATCTAGCCGGGGAGCTGTTTTTT,CASSVDLAGELFF
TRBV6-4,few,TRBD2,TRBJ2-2,TGTGCCAGCAGTGACTCGGCTAGCGGTAACACCGGGGAGCTGTTTTTT,CASSDSASGNTGELFF
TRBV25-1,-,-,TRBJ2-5,TGTGCCAGCAGTGCCCAGGGAGGACCAGGGACCCAGTACTTC,CASSAQGGPGTQYF
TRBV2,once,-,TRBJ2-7,TGTGCCAGCAGTGTGAGCAGGACAGAGCAGTACTTC,CASSVSRTEQYF
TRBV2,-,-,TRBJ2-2,TGTGCCAGCAGTGAGCATATCAGGGATCCGAACACCGGGGAGCTGTTTTTT,CASSEHIRDPNTGELFF
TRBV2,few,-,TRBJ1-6,TGTGCCAGCAGTAGGGACACTACGGATAATTCACCCCTCCACTTT,CASSRDTTDNSPLHF
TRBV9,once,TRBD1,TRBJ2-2,TGTGCCAGCAGCGTAGGCTACAGGGGGACTAACACCGGGGAGCTGTTTTTT,CASSVGYRGTNTGELFF
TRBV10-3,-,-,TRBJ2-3,TGTGCCATCAGTGAGTCGAGGGTCACAGATACGCAGTATTTT,CAISESRVTDTQYF
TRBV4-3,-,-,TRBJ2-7,TGCGCCAGCAGCCAAGAGATCACGTTGAGCTCCTACGAGCAGTACTTC,CASSQEITLSSYEQYF
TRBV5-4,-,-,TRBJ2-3,TGTGCCAGCACCCTGCCAGGGACAGATACGCAGTATTTT,CASTLPGTDTQYF
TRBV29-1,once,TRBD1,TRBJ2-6,TGCAGCGTCGCCGGGACAGGGATTTCTGGGGCCAACGTCCTGACTTTC,CSVAGTGISGANVLTF
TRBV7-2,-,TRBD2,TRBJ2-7,TGTGCCAGCAGCTCAGCGGGGAGTGGGCAGTACTTC,CASSSAGSGQYF
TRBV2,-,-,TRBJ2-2,TGTGCCAGCAGTGGGGTGACAGGTTCAGGGGAGCTGTTTTTT,CASSGVTGSGELFF
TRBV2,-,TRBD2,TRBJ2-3,TGTGCCAGCAGGGAGGGACTAGCGGGGCCTACAGATACGCAGTATTTT,CASREGLAGPTDTQYF
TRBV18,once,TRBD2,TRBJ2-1,TGTGCCAGCTCACCACCCCTGACTAGCGGAAACCACAATGAGCAGTTCTTC,CASSPPLTSGNHNEQFF